A selection of T cell receptor beta chains follows, all from one sample in a study of blood T cells in healthy people across ages. In TCRdb, the 5' RACE reads were re-called with MiXCR into one record per CDR3 protein. The table shows 800,000 to 1,300,000 distinct CDR3 sequences, with about 25% occurring only once. The same data also went into a second study, on T cells of mothers and their children.

Sequencing input: blood. The receptors stem from a girl aged 2 to 10 in good health. CDR3s include the opening cysteine and the closing phenylalanine or tryptophan. D genes are given only for firm matches. Size tells how often a clone was seen (once, few, many) or the class of an expanded clone, and some rows leave it out.

J gene	clone size	D gene	V gene	CDR3 DNA	CDR3 protein
TRBJ1-5	NA	NA	TRBV28	TGTGCCAGCAGTTTAAGGGCGTATGATCAGCCCCAGCATTTT	CASSLRAYDQPQHF
TRBJ2-1	NA	TRBD1	TRBV3-1	TGTGCCAGCAGCCCCCTAGGCAGGGGGCAGCGTAGCAGTGAGCAGTTCTTC	CASSPLGRGQRSSEQFF
TRBJ1-4	NA	NA	TRBV5-4	TGTGCCAGCAGCGCGGGACCCGATGAAAAACTGTTTTTT	CASSAGPDEKLFF
TRBJ2-7	once	TRBD1	TRBV5-6	TGTGCCAGCAGCTTGTTTAACCAGGACAGGGACTACGAGCAGTACTTC	CASSLFNQDRDYEQYF
TRBJ2-7	few	TRBD2	TRBV5-1	TGCGCCAGCAGCCCGAGCCTAGCGGGTGACGAGCAGTACTTC	CASSPSLAGDEQYF
TRBJ1-2	NA	NA	TRBV7-9	TGTGCCAGCAGCTTAGGCGGCGGACGGGGGCCCAACTATGGCTACACCTTC	CASSLGGGRGPNYGYTF
TRBJ1-6	NA	NA	TRBV5-1	TGCGCCAGCAGATTTTCAGGTGATTCACCCCTCCACTTT	CASRFSGDSPLHF
TRBJ2-1	few	NA	TRBV27	TGTGCCAGCAGTCACCTTAGCGTGAGTTACAATGAGCAGTTCTTC	CASSHLSVSYNEQFF
TRBJ2-1	few	TRBD2	TRBV20-1	TGCAGTGCTAGTGGGTTCGTTAGCGGGAGCAATTATGAGCAGTTCTTC	CSASGFVSGSNYEQFF
TRBJ2-1	NA	TRBD2	TRBV6-4	TGTGCCAGCAGTGAATCAGCGGGGGACGCCCCGGGCCAGTTCTTC	CASSESAGDAPGQFF
TRBJ2-3	few	NA	TRBV6-5	TGTGCCAGCAGTTCCGACTTTACTAGCACAGATACGCAGTATTTT	CASSSDFTSTDTQYF
TRBJ2-7	NA	NA	TRBV5-1	TGCGCCAGCAGCTTGGTCGGGGGTCCCGAGCAGTACTTC	CASSLVGGPEQYF
TRBJ1-4	few	NA	TRBV20-1	TGCAGTGCGCGAAGAAATGAAAAACTGTTTTTT	CSARRNEKLFF
TRBJ2-4	few	TRBD1	TRBV20-1	TGCAGTGCTAGAGGCCGACAGGGGGCCTTAGCCAAAAACATTCAGTACTTC	CSARGRQGALAKNIQYF
TRBJ2-5	NA	TRBD1	TRBV4-2	TGTGCCAGCAGCCAAGATGTGGCAGGGGGCCAAGAGACCCAGTACTTC	CASSQDVAGGQETQYF
TRBJ1-2	NA	NA	TRBV5-6	TGTGCCAGCAGCTTGGCAGAATTCTATGGCTACACCTTC	CASSLAEFYGYTF
TRBJ2-3	NA	TRBD1	TRBV7-9	TGTGCCAGCAGCCGAGACGGGACAGCGGATACGCAGTATTTT	CASSRDGTADTQYF
TRBJ2-3	NA	NA	TRBV24-1	TGTGCCACCAGTGCTTTGTTCACAGATACGCAGTATTTT	CATSALFTDTQYF
TRBJ1-2	few	NA	TRBV6-6	TGTGCCAGCAGTTACTCGATGACAGACTATGGCTACACCTTC	CASSYSMTDYGYTF